This passage covers 10 T cell receptor beta chains from one sample sequenced in a study of CD8+ T cells in alopecia areata. Indicated treatment: oral pan-JAK inhibitor, 5-10 mg twice daily. The authors extracted RNA and reverse transcribed it into cDNA as the sequencing template. Sequenced by immunoSEQ multiplex PCR; TCRdb stores in-frame clones only, minus some. The table includes under 110,000 clones, around 60% detected once. This specimen consisted of CD8+ T cells sorted from blood, obtained at approximately week 60, from a patient treated with tofacitinib. The receptors originated from a human donor with alopecia areata.

The genes are TRBV6-1 and TRBJ2-1; possibly TRBD2 for D (7 bases). V lost 3 bases, J lost 5 bases, and 14 bases lay in between. Germline lookup yields CDR1 MNHNS and CDR2 SASEGT. The CDR3 is made up of 15 amino acids. CDR3 bases: TGTGCCAGCAGTGACCTTTGGGGGGGCAACAATGAGCAGTTCTTC. Residues: CASSDLWGGNNEQFF.

This chain joins TRBV7-8 and TRBJ2-7, with D hard to call. V was trimmed by 2 bases and J by 0 bases, leaving 8 bases between them. Germline V gene data show CDR1 as SGHVS and CDR2 as FQNEAQ. The CDR3 is 14 amino acids. DNA of the CDR3: TGTGCCAGCAGCTTATTATCTAGCTCCTACGAGCAGTACTTC. It yields the protein CASSLLSSSYEQYF.

The chain is built from TRBV4-1 and TRBJ1-2; TRBD1 matches 11 bases. Germline V CDR1 and CDR2: MGHRA, YSYEKL. V trimming: 2 bases; J trimming: 7 bases; junction bases outside the gene matches: 6. The CDR3 length is 15 residues. CDR3 sequence (DNA): TGCGCCAGCAGCCAAAATCTTGGGACAGGGGGTGGCTACACCTTC. This translates into CASSQNLGTGGGYTF.

V gene TRBV6-5 combines with J gene TRBJ2-1; D is possibly TRBD2 (6 bases). This CDR3 contains 15 residues. Germline assignment: CDR1 MNHEY and CDR2 SVGAGI. V was clipped by 2 bases and J by 0 bases, with 8 bases between them. CDR3 sequence (DNA): TGTGCCAGCAGTTACCCGGGACTCTCCTACAATGAGCAGTTCTTC. Residues: CASSYPGLSYNEQFF.

CDR3 bases: TGTGCTAGTGGTCTGAGTGGTACAGGGGGTATGAACACTGAAGCTTTCTTT. Its protein product is CASGLSGTGGMNTEAFF. This chain uses TRBV12-5 with TRBJ1-1, with 8 positions matching TRBD1. Germline V CDR1 and CDR2: LGHNT, FRNRAP. The CDR3 covers 17 residues. Trimming took 5 bases from V and 0 from J; bases not matched to a gene: 11.

The V and J genes are TRBV2 and TRBJ2-7, with a weak D call TRBD1 (6 bases). The CDR3 runs 14 residues. Trimming pared 6 bases from V and 2 bases from J, leaving 14 bases between. In germline, CDR1 is SNHLY, CDR2 FYNNEI. The CDR3 sequence is CASRGTQAAYEQYF. The CDR3 DNA sequence: TGTGCCAGCAGGGGGACACAGGCGGCCTACGAGCAGTACTTC.

As concerns this clone: An end of the junction does not agree with germline; a read error may underlie this. The gene calls are TRBV5-1 and TRBJ2-1, with D maybe TRBD2 (6 bases). The CDR3 has 12 residues. Germline CDR1 reads SGHRS; CDR2 reads YFSETQ. The CDR3, as DNA: TGCGCCAGCAGCTTGGGCGGCCAGGAGGGCGTCTTC. As protein: CASSLGGQEGVF.

This clone was seen a few times. CDR3 sequence reads: CASSLDSNYGYTF. CDR3 nucleotide sequence: TGTGCCAGCTCACTTGACAGCAACTATGGCTACACCTTC. The chain combines TRBV18 with TRBJ1-2, with D possibly matching TRBD1 (5 bases). The germline V gene has CDR1 KGHSH and CDR2 LQKENI. CDR3 length equals 13 residues. With 4 bases removed from V and 2 bases from J, the gap between germline ends came to 8 bases.

The table lists this clone with a count of one. This chain joins TRBV5-6 and TRBJ2-7; D perhaps matches TRBD1 (6 bases). The CDR3 is 14 amino acids. The V and J ends lost 2 bases and 1 base respectively, with 10 bases between them. Per the germline V gene, CDR1 is SGHDT and CDR2 is YYEEEE. CDR3 residues: CASSFGTPSYEQYF. The DNA for the CDR3 is TGTGCCAGCAGCTTCGGGACACCATCCTACGAGCAGTACTTC.

V usage is TRBV13 and J usage is TRBJ2-5; D is possibly TRBD2 (5 bases). In germline, CDR1 is PRHDT, CDR2 FYEKMQ (reference sequence). V was clipped by 7 bases and J by 5 bases, with 11 bases between them. The CDR3 has 12 amino acids. The CDR3 DNA follows: TGTGCCAGCACCCGGAAGCGGGAGACCCAGTACTTC. As protein: CASTRKRETQYF.